A single T cell receptor (beta chain) is shown here with its context. What it recognizes is unknown. The entry originates in a study of blood T cells in healthy people across ages. CDR3 length: 14 residues. Trimming took 5 bases from V and 7 from J; bases not matched to a gene: 5. Germline assignment: CDR1 WNHNN and CDR2 SYGVQD (reference sequence). With a J-beta primer mix and a sample-barcoded 5' primer, a second PCR ran roughly 6 to 11 cycles. Via MiXCR, TCRdb re-called the 5' RACE reads, giving one row per CDR3 protein. The sample yields about 780,000 distinct CDR3 sequences, 46% seen once. Study-level findings and limits: Calculation of diversity from one million T cells yielded estimates considered to be underestimates.

The TCR comes from an older man in good health. J is TRBJ2-1 and V is TRBV10-1; 10 bases are a match to TRBD2. Source material: blood. The chain's CDR3 is CASSLAGEWNEQFF. The CDR3 DNA follows: TGCGCCAGCAGTCTAGCGGGGGAGTGGAATGAGCAGTTCTTC.